The clone carrying this T cell receptor beta chain was detected a few times. As yet, its antigen is unknown. The TCR cDNA carried a universal primer site and UMIs from 5'RACE template switching. TCRdb independently ran MiXCR on the 5' RACE reads; one entry per CDR3 protein. The sample has some 400,000 distinct CDR3 sequences, roughly 6.2% seen once. The data were taken from a study of T cells after yellow fever vaccination. The CDR3 has 18 residues. V was pared by 4 bases and J by 0 bases, with 19 bases between. Germline V gene lookup returns CDR1 SGHAT and CDR2 FQDESV (reference sequence). General study points: Boosting was followed by the reappearance of most primary-vaccination clones (around 95% CD4, 88% CD8).

The receptor comes from a man aged 30 to 39 who received the YFV17D yellow fever vaccine. The sample was PBMCs, taken 5 days after the yellow fever booster vaccination. This sequence joins TRBV11-1 and TRBJ2-1, with unresolved D. In DNA form, the CDR3 reads TGTGCCAGCAGCTCTTTTGCTCGCCCCGATAGCTCCTACAATGAGCAGTTCTTC. Amino acid sequence: CASSSFARPDSSYNEQFF.